A selection of T cell receptor beta chains follows, all from one sample in a study of T cells after yellow fever vaccination. One entry per CDR3 protein, called by TCRdb with MiXCR from the 5' RACE reads. The sample holds 500,000 to 650,000 distinct CDR3 sequences; 10% to 15% are singletons and the top ten take under 15%. The sequencing used PBMCs, collected on the day of the yellow fever booster vaccination. These receptors all come from a man aged 30-40 years who received the YFV17D yellow fever vaccine. Each CDR3 is given with its conserved first and last residue. A D gene is named only where the DNA matches it firmly. Clone size, where shown, is once, few, many, or a class for clones that have expanded.

D,J,size,V,DNA,CDR3
-,TRBJ2-2,-,TRBV29-1,TGCAGCGTTGGGGCTAGTGCGAACACCGGGGAGCTGTTTTTT,CSVGASANTGELFF
-,TRBJ2-5,few,TRBV12-3/TRBV12-4,TGTGCCAGCAGTTCCCCCCCCATGTCAAAAGAGACCCAGTACTTC,CASSSPPMSKETQYF
-,TRBJ2-1,-,TRBV7-2,TGTGCCAGCAGCTTAGGAACGGGTGGGGGGGGCCTTGAGCAGTTCTTC,CASSLGTGGGGLEQFF
-,TRBJ2-7,few,TRBV7-6,TGTGCCAGCAGCCCAGACCTCGGGACCGAGCAGTACTTC,CASSPDLGTEQYF
-,TRBJ2-5,many,TRBV7-6,TGTGCCAGCAGCTCCAACAGGGTTCCCTTGGAGACCCAGTACTTC,CASSSNRVPLETQYF
-,TRBJ2-2,-,TRBV5-6,TGTGCCAGCGGACAGTTACTTAACACCGGGGAGCTGTTTTTT,CASGQLLNTGELFF
-,TRBJ2-1,-,TRBV29-1,TGCAGCGTTGAGGAGGGTAGCAATGAGCAGTTCTTC,CSVEEGSNEQFF
TRBD2,TRBJ2-3,-,TRBV7-3,TGTGCCAGCAGCGAAATAGCGGGAGGATCCACAAATACGCAGTATTTT,CASSEIAGGSTNTQYF
TRBD2,TRBJ2-7,few,TRBV4-2,TGTGCCAGCAGCCAAGAGTGGACTAGCTCCTACGAGCAGTACTTC,CASSQEWTSSYEQYF
TRBD2,TRBJ2-3,many,TRBV15,TGTGCCACCAGCAGAGATAGCGGGAGACGCACAGATACGCAGTATTTT,CATSRDSGRRTDTQYF
-,TRBJ1-2,many,TRBV20-1,TGCAGTGCTAGAGATAGCTATGGCTACACCTTC,CSARDSYGYTF
-,TRBJ1-3,-,TRBV28,TGTGCCAGCAGTTTTTGGACGGCTGGAAACACCATATATTTT,CASSFWTAGNTIYF
-,TRBJ1-1,few,TRBV7-9,TGTGCCAGCACCGCCGGAGGGATTGAAGCTTTCTTT,CASTAGGIEAFF
TRBD1,TRBJ1-2,-,TRBV24-1,TGTGCCACCAGCCCGGGACAGCGAAGCGTTTATGGCTACACCTTC,CATSPGQRSVYGYTF
-,TRBJ1-2,many,TRBV5-1,TGCGCCAGCAGCTTGGGAGATCTCGCTGTCTATGGCTACACCTTC,CASSLGDLAVYGYTF
-,TRBJ2-7,few,TRBV4-2,TGTGCCAGCAGCCAAGATCCCGGGAGAGATTACGAGCAGTACTTC,CASSQDPGRDYEQYF
TRBD2,TRBJ2-3,few,TRBV5-1,TGCGCCAGCAGCCCTAGCGGGAGGAAGGCAGATACGCAGTATTTT,CASSPSGRKADTQYF
TRBD2,TRBJ2-3,few,TRBV5-4,TGTGCCAGCAGCTCAGGACTAGCGGTTACGAATACGCAGTATTTT,CASSSGLAVTNTQYF
-,TRBJ1-1,-,TRBV6-5,TGTGCCAGCAGCCAGTTTGAAGCTTTCTTT,CASSQFEAFF
-,TRBJ2-3,many,TRBV7-3,TGTGCCAGCAGCTCAGGGGACCCCACAGATACGCAGTATTTT,CASSSGDPTDTQYF
-,TRBJ2-3,-,TRBV28,TGTGCCAGTTTCGGACAGAACACAGATACGCAGTATTTT,CASFGQNTDTQYF
-,TRBJ1-6,few,TRBV5-1,TGCGCCAGCAGAGAAGACGGACATAATTCACCCCTCCACTTT,CASREDGHNSPLHF
-,TRBJ2-1,-,TRBV18,TGTGCCAGCTCCCTCATGGGGGGGACACTCTCCTACAATGAGCAGTTCTTC,CASSLMGGTLSYNEQFF
-,TRBJ2-7,many,TRBV7-2,TGTGCCAGCAGCTTAGTGGGTGGGCACGAGCAGTACTTC,CASSLVGGHEQYF
-,TRBJ1-1,-,TRBV29-1,TGCAGCGTTGGCCCCGTGACTGAAGCTTTCTTT,CSVGPVTEAFF
TRBD1,TRBJ2-2,many,TRBV5-1,TGCGCCAGCAGCAAGGACAGGGAGAACACCGGGGAGCTGTTTTTT,CASSKDRENTGELFF
-,TRBJ2-1,few,TRBV2,TGTGCCAGCACTGGGCAGGCCCTAAATGAGCAGTTCTTC,CASTGQALNEQFF
-,TRBJ1-1,-,TRBV12-3/TRBV12-4,TGTGCCAGCAGTCCTACCCGGCCCCAAGAAGCTTTCTTT,CASSPTRPQEAFF
-,TRBJ2-7,-,TRBV20-1,TGCAGTGCTAGACAAACAGCATACGAGCAGTACTTC,CSARQTAYEQYF
TRBD2,TRBJ2-5,-,TRBV12-3/TRBV12-4,TGTGCCAGCAGTTTAACAGCGGGAGCCGATGAGACCCAGTACTTC,CASSLTAGADETQYF
-,TRBJ2-2,few,TRBV18,TGTGCCAGCTCACGACCTGCCCTTGGTAGCGGGGAGCTGTTTTTT,CASSRPALGSGELFF
TRBD2,TRBJ2-2,few,TRBV5-1,TGCGCCAGCCAAATTGGTTCGGGACTAAACACCGGGGAGCTGTTTTTT,CASQIGSGLNTGELFF
TRBD2,TRBJ2-5,-,TRBV27,TGTGCCAGCAGGATAAGAGGGACTATCAAAGAGACCCAGTACTTC,CASRIRGTIKETQYF
TRBD2,TRBJ2-1,few,TRBV6-5,TGTGCCAGCAATTGGGGGCGGGAGGCAGTCAATGAGCAGTTCTTC,CASNWGREAVNEQFF
TRBD1,TRBJ2-7,many,TRBV20-1,TGCAGTGCAGTCCGGGACAGGGTCTACGAGCAGTACTTC,CSAVRDRVYEQYF
-,TRBJ1-1,few,TRBV5-1,TGCGCCAGCAGCCCGCAGGCCATGGCTGAAGCTTTCTTT,CASSPQAMAEAFF
TRBD1,TRBJ1-2,many,TRBV7-2,TGTGCCAGCAGTCAGGGGGTAGCGCCGTATGGCTACACCTTC,CASSQGVAPYGYTF
TRBD2,TRBJ2-3,few,TRBV4-2,TGTGCCAGCAGCCAAGAATCCGGACTAGCGACAGATACGCAGTATTTT,CASSQESGLATDTQYF
TRBD2,TRBJ2-7,-,TRBV12-3/TRBV12-4,TGTGCCAGCAGCGCCAGGGTGTTAGCGGGATTACACGAGCAGTACTTC,CASSARVLAGLHEQYF
-,TRBJ2-3,-,TRBV5-4,TGTGCCAGCAGCTTGGGGGCCCGTGGGGATACGCAGTATTTT,CASSLGARGDTQYF
-,TRBJ2-2,many,TRBV5-1,TGCGCCAGCAGCGTGGGAGCAACCACCGGGGAGCTGTTTTTT,CASSVGATTGELFF
-,TRBJ2-5,few,TRBV13,TGTGCCAGCAGCTCAAGAGTGGACAGCAAAGAGACCCAGTACTTC,CASSSRVDSKETQYF
-,TRBJ2-3,-,TRBV10-3,TGTGCCATCAGTGAGTCAGGGGAGGTTGCAGATACGCAGTATTTT,CAISESGEVADTQYF
-,TRBJ2-3,few,TRBV21-1,TGTGCCAGCATGATCTACCGCACAGATACGCAGTATTTT,CASMIYRTDTQYF
-,TRBJ2-2,many,TRBV7-2,TGTGCCAGCAGCCTGTCGGGAGCGAACACCGGGGAGCTGTTTTTT,CASSLSGANTGELFF
-,TRBJ2-7,few,TRBV7-2,TGTGCCAGCAGTCGTAGCGTGGGGGCGTTCGAGCAGTACTTC,CASSRSVGAFEQYF
TRBD2,TRBJ2-2,-,TRBV18,TGTGCCAGCTCACCGCGCTCACTAGCGGGAAGCCGGGGGAACACCGGGGAGCTGTTTTTT,CASSPRSLAGSRGNTGELFF
TRBD2,TRBJ2-2,-,TRBV10-3,TGTGCCATCAGTGTTCTAGCGGAGAACACCGGGGAGCTGTTTTTT,CAISVLAENTGELFF
-,TRBJ2-2,-,TRBV4-3,TGCGCCAGCAGCCCATTATTAGCGGAGGCGAACACCGGGGAGCTGTTTTTT,CASSPLLAEANTGELFF
TRBD1,TRBJ1-3,few,TRBV5-1,TGCGCCAGCAGGCCAACAGGGGCGCCTGGAAACACCATATATTTT,CASRPTGAPGNTIYF
TRBD2,TRBJ2-2,-,TRBV3-1,TGTGCCAGCAGCCAAGGACTAGCGGGAAACAGGGAGCTGTTTTTT,CASSQGLAGNRELFF
-,TRBJ2-2,few,TRBV12-3/TRBV12-4,TGTGCCAGCAGTTCACTACAGGTCACCGGGGAGCTGTTTTTT,CASSSLQVTGELFF
-,TRBJ2-3,many,TRBV6-5,TGTGCCAGCAGTTACTCGATGTCGGGGACAGATACGCAGTATTTT,CASSYSMSGTDTQYF